This paragraph covers one T cell receptor beta chain sequence. The data were obtained in a study of T cell responses to AZD1222 COVID-19 vaccine. TCRdb's copy holds only in-frame clones and misses some; the assay was immunoSEQ multiplex PCR. The sample includes about 120,000 clones, about 86% of them seen just once. The CDR3 runs to 14 residues. V dropped 3 bases and J dropped 7; count of bases not matched to a gene: 7. In germline, CDR1 is MDHEN, CDR2 SYDVKM. This receptor was identified in an adult in good health. The sample here was peripheral blood, taken on day 0 of AZD1222 vaccination. J is TRBJ1-2 and V is TRBV28; 8 positions match TRBD1. CDR3 region: CASSFPGGLGGYTF. The CDR3 DNA reads as TGTGCCAGCAGTTTTCCAGGGGGCTTGGGTGGCTACACCTTC.